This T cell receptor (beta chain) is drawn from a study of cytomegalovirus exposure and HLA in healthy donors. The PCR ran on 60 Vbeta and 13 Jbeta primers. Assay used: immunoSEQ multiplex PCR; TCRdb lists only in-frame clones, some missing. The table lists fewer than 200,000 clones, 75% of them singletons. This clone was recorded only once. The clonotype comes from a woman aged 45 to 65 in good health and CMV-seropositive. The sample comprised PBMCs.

CDR3 residues: CASSVTGGRFNEQFF. The CDR3 bases are TGTGCCAGCAGCGTCACGGGGGGGCGGTTCAATGAGCAGTTCTTC. The chain has TRBV9 and TRBJ2-1, with 8 bases identical to TRBD2. Germline V gene sequence: CDR1 SGDLS, CDR2 YYNGEE. This CDR3 is 15 amino acids long. V shed 2 bases, J shed 6 bases, and the junction held 7 bases outside the gene matches.